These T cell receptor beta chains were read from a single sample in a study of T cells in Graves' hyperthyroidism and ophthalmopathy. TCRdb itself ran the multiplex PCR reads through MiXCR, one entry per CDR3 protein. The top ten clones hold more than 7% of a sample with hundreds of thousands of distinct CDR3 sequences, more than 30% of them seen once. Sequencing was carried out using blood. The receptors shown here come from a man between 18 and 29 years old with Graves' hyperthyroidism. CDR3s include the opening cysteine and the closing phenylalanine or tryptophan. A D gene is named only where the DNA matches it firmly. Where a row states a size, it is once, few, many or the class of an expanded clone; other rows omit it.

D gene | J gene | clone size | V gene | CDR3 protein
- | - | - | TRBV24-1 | CATSDGSLNEQFF
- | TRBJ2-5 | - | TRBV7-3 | CASSQEGRGKAQYF
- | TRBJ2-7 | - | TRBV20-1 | CSARDPSGGPPSSDF
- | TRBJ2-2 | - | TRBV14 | CASSQYPGVNTGELFF
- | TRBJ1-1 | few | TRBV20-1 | CSALPQGFAFF
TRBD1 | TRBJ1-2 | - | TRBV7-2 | CASRGTVQSYGYTF
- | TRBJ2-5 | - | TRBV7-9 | CAGSKGLKETQYF
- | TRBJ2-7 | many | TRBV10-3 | CAISESGAARGEQYF
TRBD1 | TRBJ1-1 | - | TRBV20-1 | CSARARQGSSRTEAFF
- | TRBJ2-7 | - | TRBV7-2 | CASSLKGPDLPLEQYF
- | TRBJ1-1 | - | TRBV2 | CASSRDRPEAFF
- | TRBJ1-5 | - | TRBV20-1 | CSARGRACNQPQHF
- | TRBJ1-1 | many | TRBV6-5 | CASSYSPEHEAFF
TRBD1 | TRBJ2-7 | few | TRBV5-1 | CASSWPGQGSYEQYF
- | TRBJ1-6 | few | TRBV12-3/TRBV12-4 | CASSGFMEVGSPLHF
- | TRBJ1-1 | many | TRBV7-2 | CASSLGWGATEAFF
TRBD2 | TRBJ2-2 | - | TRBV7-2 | CAGSRLAGSTGELFF
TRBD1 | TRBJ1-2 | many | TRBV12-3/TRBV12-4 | CASRPDRAGGGYTF
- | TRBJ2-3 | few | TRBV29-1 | CSVDGDSTDTQYF
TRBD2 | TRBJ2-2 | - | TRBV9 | CASRGRAGELFF
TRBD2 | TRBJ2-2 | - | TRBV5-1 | CASRASGTNTGELFF
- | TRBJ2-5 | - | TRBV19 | CASSLTLPQETQYF
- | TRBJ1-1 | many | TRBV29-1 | CSVEDLGQGQF
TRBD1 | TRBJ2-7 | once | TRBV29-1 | CSTGVHEQYF
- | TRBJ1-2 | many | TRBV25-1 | CASSASTGNYGYTF
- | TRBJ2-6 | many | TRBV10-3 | CATFAGANVLTF
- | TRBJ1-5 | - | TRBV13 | CASRRGGWTGFMRQPQHF
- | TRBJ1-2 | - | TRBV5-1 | CASSFLGGGESGYTF
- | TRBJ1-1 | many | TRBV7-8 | CASSHGYTEAFF
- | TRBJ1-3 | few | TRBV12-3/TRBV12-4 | CASSLGINTIYF
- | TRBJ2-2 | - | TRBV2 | CASSLTGGAVRELFF
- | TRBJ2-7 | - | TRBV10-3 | CATGTSTTYEQYF
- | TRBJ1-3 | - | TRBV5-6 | CASSNSPSTGNTIYF
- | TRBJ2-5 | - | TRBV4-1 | CASSQGAERQETQYF
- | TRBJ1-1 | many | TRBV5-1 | CASSLTGRTEAFF
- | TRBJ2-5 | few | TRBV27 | CASSPGPWETQYF
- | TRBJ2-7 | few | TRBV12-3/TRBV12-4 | CASSGTGLSGYEQYF
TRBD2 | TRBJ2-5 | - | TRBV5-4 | CASSLTSGGQQETQYF
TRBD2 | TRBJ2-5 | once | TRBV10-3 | CASSYSRLAGDKLETQYF
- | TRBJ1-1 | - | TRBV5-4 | CASSPNLPTEAFF
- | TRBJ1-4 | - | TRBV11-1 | CASSMDSATNEKLFF
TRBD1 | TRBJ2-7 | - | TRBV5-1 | CASSLQTGGISEQYF
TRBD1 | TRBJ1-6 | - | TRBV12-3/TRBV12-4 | CASSLGGQGGPPLHF
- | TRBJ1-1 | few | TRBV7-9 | CASSLGPGGGNTEAFF
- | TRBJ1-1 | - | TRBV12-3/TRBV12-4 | CASRTYPAGAEAFF
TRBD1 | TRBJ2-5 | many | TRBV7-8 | CASSPRTGGGETQYF
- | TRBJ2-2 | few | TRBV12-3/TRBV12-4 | CASRGDKNTGELFF
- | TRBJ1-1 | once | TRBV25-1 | CAGSFTNTEAFF
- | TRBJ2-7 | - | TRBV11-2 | CASSPSGPYGQYF
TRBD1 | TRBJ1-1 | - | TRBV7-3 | CASSPGQGQAFF